Below are 22 T cell receptor beta chains sequenced from a single sample in a study of T cell responses to AZD1222 COVID-19 vaccine. The method was immunoSEQ multiplex PCR; TCRdb's version includes in-frame clones alone and lacks a portion of them. The sample contains some 130,000 clones, 75% to 95% of which appear only once. Source: peripheral blood, taken 28 days after the second AZD1222 dose. These receptors all come from an adult who received the AZD1222 COVID-19 vaccine.

J is TRBJ2-7 and V is TRBV6-5; D unclear. Germline CDR1 and CDR2: MNHEY and SVGAGI. V lost 0 bases and J 4 bases, leaving 13 bases between the germline ends. This CDR3 has 15 amino acids. The CDR3 DNA reads as TGTGCCAGCAGTTACTCATCTGGTAGGGAATACGAGCAGTACGTC. Translation gives CASSYSSGREYEQYV.

The rearrangement uses TRBV19 and TRBJ1-4; 10 nucleotides align to TRBD1. J gave up 8 bases and V 3 bases, and 3 bases lay outside the gene matches. Germline-derived CDR1 and CDR2 are LNHDA and SQIVND (reference sequence). This CDR3 spans 14 amino acids. CDR3 in DNA: TGTGCCAGTAGTATGGGACAGGGGAAGGAAAAACTGTTTTTT. Residues: CASSMGQGKEKLFF.

This chain links TRBV9 with TRBJ2-3, with 9 bases identical to TRBD2. CDR1 and CDR2 (germline): SGDLS, YYNGEE. This CDR3 region has 15 residues. J was trimmed by 6 bases and V by 3 bases; bases with no gene match: 8. The CDR3 nucleotides are TGTGCCAGCAGCGAGGGGGTAGCGGGGGAGGATACGCAGTATTTT. Its protein is CASSEGVAGEDTQYF.

V and J are TRBV7-2 and TRBJ1-1; D is ambiguous. V dropped 1 base and J dropped 5 bases, with 8 bases sitting between them. CDR3 length: 13 amino acids. Germline CDR1 reads SGHTA; CDR2 reads FQGNSA. The CDR3 here is CASSLEEGTEAFF. In DNA, the CDR3 is TGTGCCAGCAGCTTAGAGGAGGGTACTGAAGCTTTCTTT.

This clone was observed a few times. The junction does not match germline at one end; this may be a read error. This rearrangement joins TRBV7-7 to TRBJ2-2; D is unclear. The length of the CDR3 is 15 residues. CDR1 is SSHAT and CDR2 is FNYEAQ in the germline V gene (reference sequence). The CDR3 region is CASRAYSPDVGELFF. Written as DNA, the CDR3 is TGTGCTAGCAGAGCTTACTCCCCGGATGTCGGGGAGCTGTTTTTT.

The J gene is TRBJ1-3, the V gene TRBV4-1; TRBD1 matches at 9 bases. There are 16 residues in the CDR3. Trimming cost V 0 bases and J 7 bases; bases outside gene matches: 7. Looked up from germline, CDR1 is MGHRA and CDR2 is YSYEKL. The CDR3: CASSQDRDRVVNTIYF. The CDR3 DNA reads as TGCGCCAGCAGCCAAGATAGGGACAGGGTGGTGAACACCATATATTTT.

The chain recombines TRBV19 with TRBJ1-4, with 9 nucleotides matching TRBD1. V was pared by 3 bases and J by 7 bases, with 3 bases of the junction left unmatched. Germline V lookup: CDR1 LNHDA, CDR2 SQIVND (reference sequence). The CDR3 extends over 14 amino acids. The CDR3 spells CASSMGQGAEKLFF. CDR3 DNA: TGTGCCAGTAGTATGGGACAGGGTGCTGAAAAACTGTTTTTT.

The chain employs TRBV6-2 or TRBV6-3 and TRBJ2-7; TRBD1 matches 9 bases. The trim removed 6 bases at V and 4 bases at J, leaving 7 bases unmatched. CDR1 and CDR2 from the germline V gene are MNHEY and SVGEGT. The CDR3 runs to 14 residues. CDR3 protein: CASSRRGQGYEQYF. The CDR3 bases are TGTGCCAGCAGCCGCCGTGGACAGGGGTACGAGCAGTACTTC.

The chain couples TRBV23-1 to TRBJ1-1; no clear D. TRBV23-1 is marked as an open reading frame, function uncertain. Between the trimmed V and J ends, which lost 5 bases and 11 bases, there was a span of 12 bases. The CDR3 sequence is 11 residues long. The CDR3 sequence is CASSVRIKAFF. The CDR3 nucleotides are TGCGCCAGCAGTGTCCGGATTAAGGCTTTCTTT.

The rearrangement links TRBV7-2 to TRBJ1-2; the match to TRBD1 covers 7 bases. Germline loops: CDR1 SGHTA, CDR2 FQGNSA. The CDR3 runs to 15 residues. The junction had 6 bases not matched to a gene; V was cut back by 1 base and J by 4 bases. CDR3 in DNA: TGTGCCAGCAGCTTAGTCTACCAGGGGGGCTATGGCTACACCTTC. Protein: CASSLVYQGGYGYTF.

The chain links TRBV25-1 to TRBJ1-2; a weak D match, TRBD1 (5 bases). V was clipped by 6 bases and J by 7 bases, with 21 bases between them. This CDR3 has 15 residues. The germline CDR1 and CDR2 sequences are MGHDK and SYGVNS. CDR3 sequence reads: CASRGDTGWLSGYTF. The CDR3, as DNA: TGTGCCAGCAGGGGGGATACAGGCTGGCTCTCTGGCTACACCTTC.

The chain's CDR3 is CASSSVTSGSDTQYF. The CDR3 region has the DNA TGTGCCAGCAGCTCGGTGACTAGCGGCTCAGATACGCAGTATTTT. J is TRBJ2-3 and V is TRBV11-3, with TRBD2 identical over 9 bases. Germline CDR1 is SGHNT and CDR2 is YENEEA. Germline trimming cut 4 bases from V and 4 bases from J; bases unmatched to any gene: 6. This CDR3 is built from 15 residues.

The rearrangement links TRBV11-3 to TRBJ2-5; D gene uncertain. V dropped 2 bases and J dropped 3 bases, with 10 bases sitting between them. The germline CDR1 and CDR2 sequences are SGHNT and YENEEA. The CDR3 loop spans 14 amino acids. This CDR3 is CASSLSGGKETQYF. Written as DNA, the CDR3 is TGTGCCAGCAGCTTAAGTGGCGGAAAAGAGACCCAGTACTTC. The full variable domain, completed using reference TRBV11-3 and TRBJ2-5, is EAGVVQSPRYKIIEKKQPVAFWCNPISGHNTLYWYLQNLGQGPELLIRYENEEAVDDSQLPKDRFSAERLKGVDSTLKIQPAELGDSAVYLCASSLSGGKETQYFGPGTRLLVL.

This chain links TRBV3-1 (or the pseudogene TRBV3-2) with TRBJ1-6; D call uncertain. Germline V CDR1 and CDR2: LGHDT, YNNKEL (reference sequence). Trimming cost V 10 bases and J 7 bases, with 11 bases left between them. CDR3 size: 12 residues. Here the CDR3 reads CATSGQNSPLHF. The CDR3 DNA is TGTGCCACCTCCGGGCAGAATTCACCCCTCCACTTT.

This chain uses TRBV27 with TRBJ1-5, with D unclear. The CDR3 runs to 13 residues. Germline V gene data show CDR1 as MNHEY and CDR2 as SMNVEV (reference sequence). The CDR3 region has the DNA TGTGCGGCTGACTTGAGGATTTCTCAGCCCCAGCATTTT. This gives the protein CAADLRISQPQHF.

This clone is a singleton in its sample. The chain is built from TRBV30 and TRBJ1-1; perhaps TRBD1 as D (6 bases). The germline V and J ends were trimmed by 3 bases and 1 base, with 12 bases remaining between them. Germline V gives CDR1 GTSNPN, CDR2 SVGIG (reference sequence). The CDR3 has 14 residues. The CDR3 nucleotides read TGTGCCTGGAGCCCAGGACAGACGAACACTGAAGCTTTCTTT. Protein product: CAWSPGQTNTEAFF.

The rearrangement uses TRBV21-1 and TRBJ1-3; the DNA was not compared with TRBD1, the D call given in the table. TRBV21-1 is a listed pseudogene. The CDR3 consists of 17 residues. This CDR3 is CASAIYYRGPSGNTIYF. CDR3 coding DNA: TGTGCCAGCGCCATTTACTACAGGGGGCCCTCTGGAAACACCATATATTTT.

This clone has a handful of counts. V usage is TRBV27 and J usage is TRBJ1-1; D remains unclear. Germline CDR1 reads MNHEY; CDR2 reads SMNVEV (reference sequence). The CDR3 sequence is 13 residues long. Trimming removed 0 bases from V and 0 bases from J, with 2 bases in between. The CDR3 sequence: CASSLSLNTEAFF. The CDR3 bases are TGTGCCAGCAGTTTATCGCTGAACACTGAAGCTTTCTTT.

This rearrangement joins TRBV7-2 to TRBJ2-2; 7 bases map to TRBD2. The CDR3 has 15 residues. Germline-derived CDR1 and CDR2 are SGHTA and FQGNSA. Trimming cost V 5 bases and J 7 bases; bases outside gene matches: 10. The CDR3 region is CASSLRPSGGGELFF. Here the CDR3 DNA reads TGTGCCAGCAGCCTCCGCCCTTCGGGGGGCGGGGAGCTGTTTTTT.

The genes are TRBV4-1 and TRBJ1-1; no clear D gene. Between the trimmed V and J ends, which lost 5 bases and 3 bases, there was a span of 16 bases. Germline CDR1 reads MGHRA; CDR2 reads YSYEKL. The length of the CDR3 is 15 residues. The chain's CDR3 is CASSDRSLKDTEAFF. For the CDR3, the DNA is TGCGCCAGCAGCGACCGGTCACTGAAGGACACTGAAGCTTTCTTT.

The V gene is TRBV20-1, the J gene TRBJ2-1; 11 bases match TRBD1. Germline V gene lookup returns CDR1 DFQATT and CDR2 SNEGSKA (reference sequence). Trimming took 3 bases from V and 8 from J; bases not matched to a gene: 9. CDR3 length equals 15 residues. CDR3 DNA: TGCAGTGCTAGTGTGGGGACAGGGGGAGGTTATGAGCAGTTCTTC. Translation: CSASVGTGGGYEQFF.

The rearrangement joins TRBV27 to TRBJ1-2; D gene unclear. Trimming took off 4 bases at V and 7 bases at J, with 19 bases between the two ends. The germline V gene has CDR1 MNHEY and CDR2 SMNVEV (reference sequence). The CDR3 spans 15 residues. The CDR3: CASSSPGAGKSGYTF. The CDR3 region has the DNA TGTGCCAGCAGTTCCCCGGGCGCGGGGAAGTCTGGCTACACCTTC.